The sequence of this TCR beta chain was determined in a study of T cells after yellow fever vaccination. Germline CDR1 and CDR2: SGHRS and YFSETQ. V gave up 3 bases and J gave up 3 bases; unmatched junction bases: 6. The CDR3 contains 17 residues. MiXCR was run by TCRdb on the 5' RACE reads, yielding one entry per CDR3 protein. The table includes approximately 24,000 distinct CDR3 sequences, around 5.5% detected once. This clonotype was seen many times. The J gene is TRBJ2-2, the V gene TRBV5-1; 12 positions agree with TRBD2. The sequences come from PBMCs, either bulk or a sorted T-cell subset (CD4+, CD8+, memory, or dextramer-sorted; not recorded which), collected 15 days after the yellow fever booster vaccination. The sequence was obtained from a man younger than 45 who received the YFV17D yellow fever vaccine. For the CDR3, the DNA is TGCGCCAGCAGCTCCGGACTAGCGGGAACCCACACCGGGGAGCTGTTTTTT. It encodes CASSSGLAGTHTGELFF.